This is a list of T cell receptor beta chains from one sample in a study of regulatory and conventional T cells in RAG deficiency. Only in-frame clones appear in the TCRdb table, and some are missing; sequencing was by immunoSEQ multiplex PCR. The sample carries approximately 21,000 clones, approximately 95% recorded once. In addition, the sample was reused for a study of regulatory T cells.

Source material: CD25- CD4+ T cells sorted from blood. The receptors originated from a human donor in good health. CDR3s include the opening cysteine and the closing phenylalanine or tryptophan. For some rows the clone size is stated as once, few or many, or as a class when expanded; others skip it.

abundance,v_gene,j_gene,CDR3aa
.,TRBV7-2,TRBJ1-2,CASSLREKNYGYTF
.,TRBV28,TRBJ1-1,CASSLFRGLKAFF
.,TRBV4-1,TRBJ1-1,CASSPKLQGVRNTEAFF
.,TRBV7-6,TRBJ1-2,CASSLDRAYGYTF
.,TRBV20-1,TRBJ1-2,CSVNSRSF
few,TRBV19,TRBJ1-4,CASSIVAAGGKLFF
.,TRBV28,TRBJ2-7,CASSPGTGKHEQYF
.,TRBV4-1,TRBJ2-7,CASSQARFNEQYF
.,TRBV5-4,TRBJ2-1,CASSLRGSDNEQFF
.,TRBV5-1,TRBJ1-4,CASSLEGSNEKLFF
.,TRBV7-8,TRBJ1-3,CASSLFRDVGNTIYF
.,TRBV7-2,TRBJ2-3,CASSPYTDTQYF
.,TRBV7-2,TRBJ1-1,CASSWASGDTEAFF
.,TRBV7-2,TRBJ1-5,CASSFTGGSGQPQHF
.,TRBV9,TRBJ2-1,CASSVGSSYNEQFF
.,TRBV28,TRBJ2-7,CASSSGQGAYEQYF
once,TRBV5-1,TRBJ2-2,CASSLAFANTGELFF
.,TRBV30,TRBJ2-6,CAWSDSPTYSGANVLTF
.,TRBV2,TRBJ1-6,CASRPDRGLVSPLHF
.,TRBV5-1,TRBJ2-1,CASGSKLNNEQFF
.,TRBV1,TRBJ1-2,CTSSQVSFQVGGYTF
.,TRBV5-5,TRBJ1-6,CASTLWGLGQGAYNSPLHF
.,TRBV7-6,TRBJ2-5,CASSLAVSGIETQYF
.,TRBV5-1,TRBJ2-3,CASRTLAGGNTQYF
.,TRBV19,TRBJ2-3,CASSSGGSFTDTQYF
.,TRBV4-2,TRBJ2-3,CASSQDLAGGADTQYF
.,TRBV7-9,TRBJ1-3,CASSSNSGNTIYF
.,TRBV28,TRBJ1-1,CASSPGQGSATEAFF
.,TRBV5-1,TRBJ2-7,CASSLAGGTGSYEQYF
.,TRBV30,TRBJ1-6,CAWRSTVVNSPLHF
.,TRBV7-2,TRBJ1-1,CASSRATGHAFF
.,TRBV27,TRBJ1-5,CASSLAGAGGNQPQHF
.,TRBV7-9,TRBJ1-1,CASQPGDRQNTEAFF
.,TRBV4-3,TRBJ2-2,CASSLTPGQGTGELFF
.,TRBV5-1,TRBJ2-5,CASSLSAGGSETQYF
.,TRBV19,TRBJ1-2,CASSSYNYGYTF
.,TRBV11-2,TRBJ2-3,CASSLEGAGVTDTQYF
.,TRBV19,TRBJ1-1,CASRRLGQVGNTEAFF
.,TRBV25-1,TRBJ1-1,CASSDAAGQADTEAFF
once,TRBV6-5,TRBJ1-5,CASSYSGQGGTQPQHF
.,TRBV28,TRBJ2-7,CASRPGYIGKYSSYEQYF
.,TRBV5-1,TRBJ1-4,CASGADRGNEKLFF
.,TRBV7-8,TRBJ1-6,CASSSTLDRGRIESNSPLHF
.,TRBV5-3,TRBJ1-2,CARSLNLRSSSYGYTF
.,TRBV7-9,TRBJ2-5,CASSPEGALVFGTQYF
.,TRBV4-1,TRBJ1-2,CASSPTRQVPYGYTF
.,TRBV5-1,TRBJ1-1,CASSPWTANTEAFF
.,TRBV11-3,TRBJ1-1,CASSLGQGTNTEAFF
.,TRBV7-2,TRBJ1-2,CASSLAGGGGYTF
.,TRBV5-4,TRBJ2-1,CASSLDRGAYNEQFF
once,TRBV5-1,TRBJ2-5,CASSLGVSQETQYF